The rows below give T cell receptor beta chains drawn from one sample of a study of cytomegalovirus exposure and HLA in healthy donors. The data were produced by immunoSEQ multiplex PCR, yet TCRdb's version contains in-frame clones alone and is incomplete. Seen here are about 150,000 clones, 70% to 80% observed once, and the top ten hold under 2.5%. Sequencing was performed on PBMCs. The origin of the receptors is a man under 40 in good health and CMV-seronegative. Both conserved end residues are part of each CDR3. A D gene is named only where the DNA matches it firmly. A row's size may be missing; if present it is once, few, many or a size class.

CDR3 DNA	CDR3 protein	D gene	V gene	J gene	clone size
TGCGCCAGCAGCTTGGCAGGTATTATGCCCACCGGGGAGCTGTTTTTT	CASSLAGIMPTGELFF	NA	TRBV5-1	TRBJ2-2	NA
TGCGCCAGCAGCTTGGATAGCGGGTTGCTGTCCTACGAGCAGTACTTC	CASSLDSGLLSYEQYF	TRBD2	TRBV5-1	TRBJ2-7	NA
TGTGCCAGCAGCTCACTCCCGGGACAGGGGGACTATGGCTACACCTTC	CASSSLPGQGDYGYTF	TRBD1	TRBV7-2	TRBJ1-2	once
TGTGCTAGTGGTCTAACAGGGGGCTCACGGGAGCTGTTTTTT	CASGLTGGSRELFF	TRBD1	TRBV12-5	TRBJ2-2	NA
TGCGCCAGCAGCTTGGACGGGGCAGGGGCGGACGAGCAGTACTTC	CASSLDGAGADEQYF	NA	TRBV5-1	TRBJ2-7	NA
TGCAGCGTTGAAGATGGGACAGGGAACCCTGGTGAAAAACTGTTTTTT	CSVEDGTGNPGEKLFF	TRBD1	TRBV29-1	TRBJ1-4	NA
TGTGCCAGCAGCGCGACAGGGGGCCCCTACAATGAGCAGTTCTTC	CASSATGGPYNEQFF	TRBD1	TRBV6-1	TRBJ2-1	NA
TGTGCCGGGGCGCGGGGTACGAATTCACCCCTCCACTTT	CAGARGTNSPLHF	NA	TRBV30	TRBJ1-6	NA
TGTGCCAGCTCACCTGGGAGGGCCCAGAACACTGAAGCTTTCTTT	CASSPGRAQNTEAFF	NA	TRBV18	TRBJ1-1	NA
TGTGCCAGTAGCCGACAGGGGGAAATAACTGAAGCTTTCTTT	CASSRQGEITEAFF	TRBD1	TRBV19	TRBJ1-1	NA
TGTGCCAGCAGCGCCTATCCTGGGGAGGCCACTGAAGCTTTCTTT	CASSAYPGEATEAFF	NA	TRBV9	TRBJ1-1	NA